A selection of T cell receptor beta chains follows, all from one sample in a study of cytomegalovirus exposure and HLA in healthy donors. Sequencing used immunoSEQ multiplex PCR; TCRdb keeps in-frame clones, though not all of them. This sample carries 110,000 or so clones, approximately 69% of them seen once, and the ten largest clones take around 4%. Sequencing was carried out using PBMCs. Receptors originate from a woman aged 40 to 49 in good health and CMV-seropositive. Both conserved end residues are part of each CDR3. The order of the fields is clone size, D gene, V gene, J gene, CDR3 DNA, CDR3 protein. The D gene is left open where the match is weak. Expanded clones get a size class; other rows say once, few or many, or leave the size out.

clone size: once
D gene: TRBD1
V gene: TRBV30
J gene: TRBJ2-7
CDR3 DNA: TGTGCCTGGAAGTACGGGACAGGGACTTACGAGCAGTACTTC
CDR3 protein: CAWKYGTGTYEQYF

clone size: .
D gene: .
V gene: TRBV6-1
J gene: TRBJ2-1
CDR3 DNA: TGTGCCATCCTGATAGGGGTATCTTTCGATGAGCAGTTCTTC
CDR3 protein: CAILIGVSFDEQFF

clone size: few
D gene: .
V gene: TRBV6-5
J gene: TRBJ2-1
CDR3 DNA: TGTGCCAGCAGCCCGAGGACAGTGCAATACAATGAGCAGTTCTTC
CDR3 protein: CASSPRTVQYNEQFF

clone size: .
D gene: .
V gene: TRBV4-2
J gene: TRBJ2-3
CDR3 DNA: TGTGCCAGCAGCCAGAGGGACACCACAGATACGCAGTATTTT
CDR3 protein: CASSQRDTTDTQYF

clone size: .
D gene: .
V gene: TRBV4-3
J gene: TRBJ1-1
CDR3 DNA: TGCGCCAGCAGCCAAGACTCATGGGGAGGTACTGAAGCTTTCTTT
CDR3 protein: CASSQDSWGGTEAFF

clone size: .
D gene: TRBD2
V gene: TRBV5-1
J gene: TRBJ2-1
CDR3 DNA: TGCGCCAGCAGCTTGGGGACTAGCGATTCCTACAATGAGCAGTTCTTC
CDR3 protein: CASSLGTSDSYNEQFF

clone size: .
D gene: .
V gene: TRBV25-1
J gene: TRBJ1-6
CDR3 DNA: TGTGCCAGCAGGCTCCAGGGTGATTCACCCCTCCACTTT
CDR3 protein: CASRLQGDSPLHF

clone size: .
D gene: .
V gene: TRBV29-1
J gene: TRBJ2-5
CDR3 DNA: TGCAGCGTTGTGGGGACAAAAGAGACCCAGTACTTC
CDR3 protein: CSVVGTKETQYF

clone size: .
D gene: .
V gene: TRBV21-1
J gene: TRBJ1-4
CDR3 DNA: TGTGCCAGCAGCAAATTTACAGACCCTGAAAAACTGTTTTTT
CDR3 protein: CASSKFTDPEKLFF

clone size: .
D gene: .
V gene: TRBV7-9
J gene: TRBJ2-7
CDR3 DNA: TGTGCCAGCTTAGACCTTACGGGGGAGCAGTACTTC
CDR3 protein: CASLDLTGEQYF

clone size: .
D gene: .
V gene: TRBV11-3
J gene: TRBJ2-1
CDR3 DNA: TGTGCCAGCAGCTTAGATCAGGAGGGGAATGAGCAGTTCTTC
CDR3 protein: CASSLDQEGNEQFF

clone size: few
D gene: TRBD1
V gene: TRBV5-4
J gene: TRBJ1-2
CDR3 DNA: TGTGCCAGCAGCCAGGGGACAGGGGTGTTCGTCTATGGCTACACCTTC
CDR3 protein: CASSQGTGVFVYGYTF

clone size: .
D gene: .
V gene: TRBV30
J gene: TRBJ1-3
CDR3 DNA: TGTGCCTGGAGTGTAGCGGGGTCGAGGGGAAACACCATATATTTT
CDR3 protein: CAWSVAGSRGNTIYF

clone size: once
D gene: .
V gene: TRBV5-1
J gene: TRBJ1-2
CDR3 DNA: TGCGCCAGCCAGGACAATAACTATGGCTACACCTTC
CDR3 protein: CASQDNNYGYTF